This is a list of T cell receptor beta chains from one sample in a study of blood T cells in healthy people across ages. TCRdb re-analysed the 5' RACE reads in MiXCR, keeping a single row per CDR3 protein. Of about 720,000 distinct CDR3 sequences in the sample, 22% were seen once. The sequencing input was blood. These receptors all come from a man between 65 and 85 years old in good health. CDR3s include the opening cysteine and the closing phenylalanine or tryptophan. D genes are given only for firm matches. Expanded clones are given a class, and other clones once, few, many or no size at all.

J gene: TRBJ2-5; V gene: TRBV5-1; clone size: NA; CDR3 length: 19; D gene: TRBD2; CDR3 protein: CASSLRLAGGPGLGETQYF; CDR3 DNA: TGCGCCAGCAGCTTGAGGCTAGCGGGGGGGCCGGGTCTTGGAGAGACCCAGTACTTC
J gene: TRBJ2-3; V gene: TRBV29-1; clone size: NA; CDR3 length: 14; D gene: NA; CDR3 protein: CSVSRTASTDTQYF; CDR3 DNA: TGCAGCGTCTCTCGGACAGCAAGCACAGATACGCAGTATTTT
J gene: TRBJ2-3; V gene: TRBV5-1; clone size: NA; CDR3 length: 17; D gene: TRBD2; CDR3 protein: CASSLIASGGPEDTQYF; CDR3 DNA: TGCGCCAGCAGCTTGATCGCTAGCGGGGGACCGGAGGATACGCAGTATTTT
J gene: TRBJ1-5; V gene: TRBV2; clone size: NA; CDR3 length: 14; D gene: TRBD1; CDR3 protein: CASSHTGGDQPQHF; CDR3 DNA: TGTGCCAGCAGCCATACAGGGGGCGATCAGCCCCAGCATTTT
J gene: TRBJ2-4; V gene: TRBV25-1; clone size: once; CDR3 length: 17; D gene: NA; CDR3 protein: CASSEFRAASQKNIQYF; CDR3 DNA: TGTGCCAGCAGTGAATTTAGGGCCGCGTCACAGAAAAACATTCAGTACTTC
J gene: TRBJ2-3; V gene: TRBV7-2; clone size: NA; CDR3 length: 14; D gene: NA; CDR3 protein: CASSLNLPADTQYF; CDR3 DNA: TGTGCCAGCAGCTTAAACCTTCCTGCAGATACGCAGTATTTT
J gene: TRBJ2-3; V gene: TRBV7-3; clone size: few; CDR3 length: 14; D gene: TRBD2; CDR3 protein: CASSPGLAPNTQYF; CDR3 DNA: TGTGCCAGCAGCCCAGGACTAGCGCCCAATACGCAGTATTTT
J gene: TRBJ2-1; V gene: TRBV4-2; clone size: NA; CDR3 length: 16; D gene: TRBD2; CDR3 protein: CASSQEGAGGQNEQFF; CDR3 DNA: TGTGCCAGCAGCCAAGAAGGAGCGGGAGGGCAAAATGAGCAGTTCTTC
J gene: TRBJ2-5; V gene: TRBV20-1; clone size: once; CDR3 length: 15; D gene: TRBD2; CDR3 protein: CSARALAGVQETQYF; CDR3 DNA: TGCAGTGCTAGAGCTCTAGCGGGAGTACAAGAGACCCAGTACTTC
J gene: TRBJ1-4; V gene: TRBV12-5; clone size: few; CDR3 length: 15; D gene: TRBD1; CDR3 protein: CASGLVQTGGEKLFF; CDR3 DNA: TGTGCTAGTGGTTTGGTACAAACAGGGGGTGAAAAACTGTTTTTT
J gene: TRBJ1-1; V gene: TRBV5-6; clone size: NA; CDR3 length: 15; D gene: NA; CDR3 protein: CASSLVGGARTEAFF; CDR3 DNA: TGTGCCAGCAGCTTGGTTGGGGGGGCGCGGACTGAAGCTTTCTTT
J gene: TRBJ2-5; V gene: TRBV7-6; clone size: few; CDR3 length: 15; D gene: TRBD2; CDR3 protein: CASSPSNSGRETQYF; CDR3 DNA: TGTGCCAGCAGCCCAAGCAATAGCGGGAGAGAGACCCAGTACTTC
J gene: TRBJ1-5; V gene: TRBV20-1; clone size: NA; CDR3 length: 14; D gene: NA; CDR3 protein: CSANSGGSNQPQHF; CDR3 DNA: TGCAGTGCTAACTCGGGCGGAAGCAATCAGCCCCAGCATTTT
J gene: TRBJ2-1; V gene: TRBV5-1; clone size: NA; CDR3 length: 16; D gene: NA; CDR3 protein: CASKAVAGSSYNEQFF; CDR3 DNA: TGCGCCAGCAAAGCGGTCGCCGGGAGCTCCTACAATGAGCAGTTCTTC
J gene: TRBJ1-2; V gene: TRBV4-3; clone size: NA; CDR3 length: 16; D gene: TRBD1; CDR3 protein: CACSQDLTRDRGGYTF; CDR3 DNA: TGCGCCTGCAGCCAAGATCTGACGCGGGACAGGGGTGGCTACACCTTC
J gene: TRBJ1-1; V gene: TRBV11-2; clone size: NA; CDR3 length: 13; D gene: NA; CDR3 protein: CASSLWENTEAFF; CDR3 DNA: TGTGCCAGCAGCTTATGGGAGAACACTGAAGCTTTCTTT
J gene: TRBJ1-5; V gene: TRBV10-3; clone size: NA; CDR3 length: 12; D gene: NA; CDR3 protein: CAISEVGQPQHF; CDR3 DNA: TGTGCCATCAGTGAAGTAGGACAGCCCCAGCATTTT
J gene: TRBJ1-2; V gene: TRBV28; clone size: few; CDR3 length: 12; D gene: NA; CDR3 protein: CASSLKGKGYTF; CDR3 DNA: TGTGCCAGCAGTTTAAAGGGGAAGGGCTACACCTTC
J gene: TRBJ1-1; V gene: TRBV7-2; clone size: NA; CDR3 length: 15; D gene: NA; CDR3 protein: CASSLKTGSGTEAFF; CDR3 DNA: TGTGCCAGCAGCTTAAAGACTGGGTCTGGCACTGAAGCTTTCTTT
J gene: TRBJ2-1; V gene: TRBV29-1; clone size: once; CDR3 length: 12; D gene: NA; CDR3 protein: CSVPWGAHEQFF; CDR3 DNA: TGCAGCGTCCCATGGGGGGCCCACGAGCAGTTCTTC
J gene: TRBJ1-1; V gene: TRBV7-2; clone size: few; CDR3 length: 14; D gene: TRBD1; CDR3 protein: CASSSTGGPTEAFF; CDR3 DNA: TGTGCCAGCAGCTCGACAGGGGGCCCGACTGAAGCTTTCTTT
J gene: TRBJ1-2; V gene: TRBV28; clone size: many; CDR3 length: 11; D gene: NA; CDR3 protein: CASSIHYGYTF; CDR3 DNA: TGTGCCAGCAGTATCCACTATGGCTACACCTTC